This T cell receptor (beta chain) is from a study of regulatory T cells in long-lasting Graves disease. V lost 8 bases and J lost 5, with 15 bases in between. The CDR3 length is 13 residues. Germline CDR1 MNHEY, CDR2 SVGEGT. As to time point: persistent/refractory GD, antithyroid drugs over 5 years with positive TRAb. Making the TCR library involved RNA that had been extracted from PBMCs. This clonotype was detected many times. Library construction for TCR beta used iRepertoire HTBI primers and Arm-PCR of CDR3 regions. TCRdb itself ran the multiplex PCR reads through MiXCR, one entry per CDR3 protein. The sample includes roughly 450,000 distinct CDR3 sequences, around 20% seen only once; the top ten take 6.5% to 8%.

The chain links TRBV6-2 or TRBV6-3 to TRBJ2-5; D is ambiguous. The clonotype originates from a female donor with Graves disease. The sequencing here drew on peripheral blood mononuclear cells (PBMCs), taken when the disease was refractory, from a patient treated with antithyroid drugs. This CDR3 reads CASVLGYAETQYF. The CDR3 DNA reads TGTGCCAGCGTCTTGGGCTACGCGGAGACCCAGTACTTC.